The next 32 T cell receptor beta chains were all read from a single sample in a study of CXCR3-negative and CXCR3-positive naive CD8 T cells. No antigens are known for them. Overall study findings and caveats: TRB CDR3s were more hydrophobic in CXCR3-positive than in CXCR3-negative naive cells.

The TRB libraries of cDNA were built by UMI-labeled 5' RACE. TCRdb reprocessed the 5' RACE reads and stores each CDR3 protein as one record, lacking DNA. The sample data list 120,000 or so distinct CDR3 sequences. Sequenced: naive CXCR3+ CD8+ T cells from blood. As for subset: CD45RO-CCR7+CD27+CD95- naive CD8+ T cells expressing CXCR3 (TNR3+). The source is a human donor in good health. Some clones in this sample may be carry-over from other donors' samples.

The rearrangement joins TRBV28 to TRBJ2-7. Germline V lookup: CDR1 MDHEN, CDR2 SYDVKM. This CDR3 has 11 amino acids. Here the CDR3 reads CASSSHFLLYF. Drawing the rest from reference TRBV28 and TRBJ2-7, the complete variable domain is DVKVTQSSRYLVKRTGEKVFLECVQDMDHENMFWYRQDPGLGLRLIYFSYDVKMKEKGDIPEGYSVSREKKERFSLILESASTNQTSMYLCASSSHFLLYFGPGTRLTVT.

The chain is built from TRBV6-2 or TRBV6-3 and TRBJ2-5; TCRdb calls TRBD2, which cannot be checked without DNA. The CDR3 has 17 residues. Looked up from germline, CDR1 is MNHEY and CDR2 is SVGEGT. The CDR3 sequence is CASSKGLAGGPAETQYF.

The genes are TRBV20-1 and TRBJ2-3; without DNA, the TCRdb call of TRBD2 cannot be checked. The CDR3 is 16 residues long. CDR1 and CDR2 (germline): DFQATT, SNEGSKA (reference sequence). CDR3: CSARDLRSGDTDTQYF.

This chain links TRBV7-2 with TRBJ2-1. Per germline, CDR1 SGHTA and CDR2 FQGNSA. The CDR3 extends over 15 amino acids. CDR3 amino acids: CASSLERNTYNEQFF.

V usage is TRBV4-1 and J usage is TRBJ2-7; the D call of TRBD1 rests on TCRdb alone, since no DNA is present to check it. Germline-derived CDR1 and CDR2 are MGHRA and YSYEKL. The CDR3 is made up of 15 amino acids. CDR3 sequence: CASSPVHPSIYEQYF.

The chain recombines TRBV20-1 with TRBJ2-1; TCRdb reports TRBD2, a call that lacks DNA to check it against. The CDR3 loop spans 15 amino acids. Per the germline V gene, CDR1 is DFQATT and CDR2 is SNEGSKA (reference sequence). The CDR3 sequence: CSARGLAVSYNEQFF.

The CDR3 here is CASSQTGGEETQYF. The rearrangement joins TRBV4-1 to TRBJ2-5; with no DNA, the TCRdb D assignment of TRBD1 cannot be verified. Germline assignment: CDR1 MGHRA and CDR2 YSYEKL. The CDR3 has 14 amino acids.

The chain employs TRBV6-2 or TRBV6-3 and TRBJ1-5; TCRdb outputs TRBD1, but without DNA this stays unchecked. The CDR3 runs 20 residues. Germline V gives CDR1 MNHEY, CDR2 SVGEGT. The CDR3 sequence is CASSYSSPDTKMDAGQPQHF.

The V and J genes are TRBV12-3 or TRBV12-4 and TRBJ2-7; absent DNA, TCRdb's TRBD2 call cannot be checked. CDR3 length: 17 amino acids. CDR3: CASSLAAGSSPSYEQYF.

V gene TRBV7-6 combines with J gene TRBJ1-5; TCRdb picks TRBD1, but there is no DNA to check that call. The CDR3 covers 16 residues. Germline CDR1 SGHVS, CDR2 FNYEAQ. Here the CDR3 reads CASSAFGTASNQPQHF. Filled out from reference TRBV7-6 and TRBJ1-5, the complete variable domain reads GAGVSQSPRYKVTKRGQDVALRCDPISGHVSLYWYRQALGQGPEFLTYFNYEAQQDKSGLPNDRFSAERPEGSISTLTIQRTEQRDSAMYRCASSAFGTASNQPQHFGDGTRLSIL.

J is TRBJ1-1 and V is TRBV28; as DNA is missing, the TRBD1 call by TCRdb cannot be tested. The germline V gene has CDR1 MDHEN and CDR2 SYDVKM. The CDR3 has 17 amino acids. CDR3 in amino acids: CASSLPKDKGPLLEAFF. The whole variable domain, filled in from reference TRBV28 and TRBJ1-1, reads DVKVTQSSRYLVKRTGEKVFLECVQDMDHENMFWYRQDPGLGLRLIYFSYDVKMKEKGDIPEGYSVSREKKERFSLILESASTNQTSMYLCASSLPKDKGPLLEAFFGQGTRLTVV.

V usage is TRBV3-1 and J usage is TRBJ1-5. This CDR3 has 12 amino acids. Germline CDR1 LGHDT, CDR2 YNNKEL (reference sequence). The CDR3 reads CASSQGYQPQHF.

This chain connects TRBV29-1 to TRBJ2-7; TCRdb's assignment of TRBD2 cannot be checked, as there is no DNA. This CDR3 has 15 amino acids. CDR1 is SQVTM, CDR2 ANQGSEA, per germline. This CDR3 is CSVEVAGRGNYEQYF.

The V call is TRBV5-1, the J call TRBJ2-5; TCRdb picks TRBD1, but there is no DNA to check that call. Germline V gives CDR1 SGHRS, CDR2 YFSETQ. There are 15 residues in the CDR3. The CDR3: CASSVGQAAQETQYF.

The genes are TRBV15 and TRBJ2-7; no DNA is available, so the TRBD1 call from TCRdb remains unchecked. This CDR3 comprises 12 residues. CDR1 LNHNV and CDR2 YYDKDF come from the germline V gene (reference sequence). The CDR3 sequence: CATSGGGDEQYF. Full variable domain (remainder filled in from reference TRBV15 and TRBJ2-7): DAMVIQNPRYQVTQFGKPVTLSCSQTLNHNVMYWYQQKSSQAPKLLFHYYDKDFNNEADTPDNFQSRRPNTSFCFLDIRSPGLGDTAMYLCATSGGGDEQYFGPGTRLTVT.

The V gene is TRBV5-6, the J gene TRBJ1-1; TCRdb names TRBD1, which stays unverified in the absence of DNA. This CDR3 has 13 residues. Germline lookup yields CDR1 SGHDT and CDR2 YYEEEE. The CDR3 here is CASSLARGPEAFF.

The rearrangement links TRBV11-2 to TRBJ2-1; no DNA is available, so the TRBD2 call from TCRdb remains unchecked. The germline CDR1 and CDR2 sequences are SGHAT and FQNNGV. The CDR3 spans 16 residues. Here the CDR3 reads CASSLGLAGAYNEQFF.

J is TRBJ2-5 and V is TRBV2; TCRdb's D call, TRBD2, is unchecked because there is no DNA. CDR1 and CDR2 from the germline V gene are SNHLY and FYNNEI. The CDR3 extends over 12 amino acids. The chain's CDR3 is CASMAGAETQYF.

This chain links TRBV15 with TRBJ2-2; TCRdb selects TRBD1, and the lack of DNA leaves this call unchecked. CDR1 is LNHNV and CDR2 is YYDKDF in the germline V gene (reference sequence). The CDR3 is 12 amino acids. The chain's CDR3 is CATSTGTWELFF.

J is TRBJ1-1 and V is TRBV6-2 or TRBV6-3; TCRdb gives TRBD1 as the D gene, but with no DNA this cannot be confirmed. Germline-derived CDR1 and CDR2 are MNHEY and SVGEGT. The CDR3 extends over 16 amino acids. The CDR3 here is CASSLQEWAEHTEAFF.

The chain links TRBV7-9 to TRBJ2-1; TCRdb calls TRBD2, which cannot be checked without DNA. This CDR3 has 14 amino acids. Germline V CDR1 and CDR2: SEHNR, FQNEAQ (reference sequence). This CDR3 reads CASSLTIGGHEQFF.

The rearrangement links TRBV29-1 to TRBJ2-4; TCRdb returns TRBD1, unconfirmable since there is no DNA. The CDR3 contains 15 residues. The germline V gene encodes CDR1 SQVTM and CDR2 ANQGSEA. This CDR3 is CSVEGIPGQGNIQYF.

The chain has TRBV27 and TRBJ2-2; TCRdb's D call, TRBD1, is unchecked because there is no DNA. CDR3 size: 18 residues. The germline CDR1 and CDR2 sequences are MNHEY and SMNVEV (reference sequence). The CDR3 spells CASSLLGTGTGVNGELFF.

The CDR3 protein is CASSEGLEGEQFF. The chain has TRBV5-4 and TRBJ2-1; there is no DNA to check the TCRdb D call of TRBD2. CDR1 and CDR2 (germline): SGHNT, YYREEE (reference sequence). CDR3 length: 13 amino acids.

The J gene is TRBJ2-1, the V gene TRBV6-5; lacking DNA, the TRBD1 call made by TCRdb goes unchecked. The germline V gene has CDR1 MNHEY and CDR2 SVGAGI. The CDR3 consists of 16 residues. CDR3 protein: CASSPIGQGDGNEQFF.

V usage is TRBV7-9 and J usage is TRBJ2-7; the TRBD1 assignment by TCRdb is unverifiable without DNA. The CDR3 covers 14 residues. Germline assignment: CDR1 SEHNR and CDR2 FQNEAQ (reference sequence). The CDR3 sequence is CASSLDLGRSEQYF.

V usage is TRBV12-3 or TRBV12-4 and J usage is TRBJ2-3; without DNA, the TCRdb call of TRBD2 cannot be checked. This CDR3 region has 15 residues. CDR3 amino acids: CASTPPPDHTDTQYF.

This sequence joins TRBV5-1 and TRBJ2-7; TCRdb's assignment of TRBD1 cannot be checked, as there is no DNA. Germline CDR1 and CDR2: SGHRS and YFSETQ. This CDR3 is built from 16 residues. CDR3 amino acids: CASSGQRDSFTYEQYF.

The J gene is TRBJ1-1, the V gene TRBV29-1. CDR3 length: 13 amino acids. The V gene's germline CDR1 is SQVTM and CDR2 ANQGSEA. The CDR3 sequence: CSLGAGMNTEAFF. The whole variable domain, filled in from reference TRBV29-1 and TRBJ1-1, reads SAVISQKPSRDICQRGTSLTIQCQVDSQVTMMFWYRQQPGQSLTLIATANQGSEATYESGFVIDKFPISRPNLTFSTLTVSNMSPEDSSIYLCSLGAGMNTEAFFGQGTRLTVV.

The CDR3 reads CASSLFTGNYGYTF. V usage is TRBV7-2 and J usage is TRBJ1-2; TCRdb lists TRBD1, though no DNA is available to test this call. Germline assignment: CDR1 SGHTA and CDR2 FQGNSA. The CDR3 consists of 14 residues.

The chain couples TRBV28 to TRBJ2-4; TCRdb names TRBD1, which stays unverified in the absence of DNA. CDR1 is MDHEN, CDR2 SYDVKM, per germline. The CDR3 covers 13 residues. CDR3 residues: CASSLTGKGIQYF.

The chain joins TRBV2 to TRBJ2-7; checking the TCRdb D call of TRBD2 is not possible without DNA. Germline V gene lookup returns CDR1 SNHLY and CDR2 FYNNEI. The CDR3 covers 13 residues. CDR3 residues: CASSGLSFYEQYF.